A selection of T cell receptor beta chains follows, all from one sample in a study of cytomegalovirus exposure and HLA in healthy donors. Profiling relied on immunoSEQ multiplex PCR, and the TCRdb table lists in-frame clones only, not all of them. The top ten hold 2.5% to 3.5% of the sample, which has roughly 120,000 clones, 9.5% seen once. Sequencing input: PBMCs. These receptors were obtained from a man aged 25-45 years in good health and CMV-seronegative. CDR3s include the opening cysteine and the closing phenylalanine or tryptophan. D genes are given only for firm matches. Clone size is not always given. Where it is, it says once, few, many or a class for expanded clones.

TRBJ2-7	-	TRBV28	-	CASSSLQGPGHYEQYF	TGTGCCAGCAGTTCGCTCCAGGGGCCCGGCCACTACGAGCAGTACTTC
TRBJ2-7	few	TRBV21-1	-	CASSILPQDEQYF	TGTGCCAGCAGCATTTTGCCGCAGGACGAGCAGTACTTC
TRBJ2-7	few	TRBV5-6	-	CASSLTGTPFYEQYF	TGTGCCAGCAGCCTAACCGGGACACCCTTCTACGAGCAGTACTTC
TRBJ2-1	few	TRBV7-3	TRBD2	CASSPSGSSYNEQFF	TGTGCCAGCAGCCCCAGCGGGAGCTCCTACAATGAGCAGTTCTTC
TRBJ1-2	-	TRBV5-1	TRBD1	CASSWEQGAPGGYTF	TGCGCCAGCAGCTGGGAACAGGGGGCGCCGGGCGGCTACACCTTC
TRBJ2-7	few	TRBV6-1	-	CASSVRSGEQYF	TGTGCCAGCAGTGTGAGGTCTGGGGAGCAGTACTTC
TRBJ1-1	few	TRBV19	-	CASTRGKNTEAFF	TGTGCCAGTACTCGGGGAAAGAACACTGAAGCTTTCTTT
TRBJ2-3	few	TRBV7-2	TRBD1	CASSLNYRGGAKKPNTQYF	TGTGCCAGCAGCTTAAACTATAGAGGGGGCGCAAAGAAACCCAATACGCAGTATTTT
TRBJ2-7	-	TRBV6-5	-	CASRTTAAEQYF	TGTGCCAGCAGGACTACAGCCGCCGAGCAGTACTTC
TRBJ2-7	-	TRBV4-3	-	CASSQDRGVHEQYF	TGCGCCAGCAGCCAAGATCGAGGAGTCCACGAGCAGTACTTC
TRBJ1-2	-	TRBV6-5	-	CVSSGAGGGYGYTF	TGTGTCAGCAGTGGGGCGGGGGGAGGCTATGGCTACACCTTC
TRBJ2-5	-	TRBV5-1	-	CASSSNLIPEETQYF	TGCGCCAGCAGCTCGAACCTAATACCGGAAGAGACCCAGTACTTC
TRBJ1-4	-	TRBV5-1	TRBD1	CASRTGTANEKLFF	TGCGCCAGCAGAACCGGGACAGCTAATGAAAAACTGTTTTTT
TRBJ1-1	few	TRBV7-9	-	CASSETIGRPEAFF	TGTGCCAGCAGCGAGACTATAGGGCGCCCTGAAGCTTTCTTT
TRBJ1-1	few	TRBV18	TRBD1	CASSPGQGNTEAFF	TGTGCCAGCTCACCGGGACAGGGGAACACTGAAGCTTTCTTT
TRBJ2-7	-	TRBV18	TRBD2	CASSRNREGEQYF	TGTGCCAGCTCACGTAATAGGGAGGGAGAGCAGTACTTC
TRBJ1-5	-	TRBV7-9	-	CASSPPGVNQPQHF	TGTGCCAGCAGCCCCCCAGGGGTCAATCAGCCCCAGCATTTT